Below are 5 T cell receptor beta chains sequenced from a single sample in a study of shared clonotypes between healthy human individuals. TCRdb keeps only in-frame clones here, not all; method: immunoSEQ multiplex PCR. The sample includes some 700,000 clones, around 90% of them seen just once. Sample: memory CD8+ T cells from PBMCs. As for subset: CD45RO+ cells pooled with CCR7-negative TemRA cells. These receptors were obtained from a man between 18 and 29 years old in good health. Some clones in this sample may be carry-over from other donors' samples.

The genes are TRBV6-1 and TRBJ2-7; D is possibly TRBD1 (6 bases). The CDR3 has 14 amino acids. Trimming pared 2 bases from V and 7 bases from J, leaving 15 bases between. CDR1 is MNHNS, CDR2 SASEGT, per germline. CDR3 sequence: CASSEPRGIGEQYF. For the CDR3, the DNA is TGTGCCAGCAGTGAACCCAGGGGAATAGGGGAGCAGTACTTC.

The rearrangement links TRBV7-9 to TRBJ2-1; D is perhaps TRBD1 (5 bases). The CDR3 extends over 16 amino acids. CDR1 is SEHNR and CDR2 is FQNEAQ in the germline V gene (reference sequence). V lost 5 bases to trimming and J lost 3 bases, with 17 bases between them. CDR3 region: CASSPRTGQGYNEQFF. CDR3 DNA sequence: TGTGCCAGCAGCCCTCGTACAGGTCAAGGCTACAATGAGCAGTTCTTC. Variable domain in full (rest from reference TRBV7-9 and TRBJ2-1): DTGVSQNPRHKITKRGQNVTFRCDPISEHNRLYWYRQTLGQGPEFLTYFQNEAQLEKSRLLSDRFSAERPKGSFSTLEIQRTEQGDSAMYLCASSPRTGQGYNEQFFGPGTRLTVL.

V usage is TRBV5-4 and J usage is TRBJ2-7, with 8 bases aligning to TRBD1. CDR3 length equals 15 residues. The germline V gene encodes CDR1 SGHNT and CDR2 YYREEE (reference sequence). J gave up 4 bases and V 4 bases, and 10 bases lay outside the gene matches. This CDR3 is CASSHTGTGLYEQYF. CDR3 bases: TGTGCCAGCAGCCATACCGGGACAGGACTTTACGAGCAGTACTTC.

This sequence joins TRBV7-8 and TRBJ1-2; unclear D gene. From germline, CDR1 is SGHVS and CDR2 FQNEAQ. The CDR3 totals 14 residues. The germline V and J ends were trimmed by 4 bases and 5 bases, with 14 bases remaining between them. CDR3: CASSSASGSYGYTF. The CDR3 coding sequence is TGTGCCAGCAGCTCGGCCAGTGGTTCGTATGGCTACACCTTC. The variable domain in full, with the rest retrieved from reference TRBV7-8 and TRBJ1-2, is GAGVSQSPRYKVAKRGQDVALRCDPISGHVSLFWYQQALGQGPEFLTYFQNEAQLDKSGLPSDRFFAERPEGSVSTLKIQRTQQEDSAVYLCASSSASGSYGYTFGSGTRLTVV.

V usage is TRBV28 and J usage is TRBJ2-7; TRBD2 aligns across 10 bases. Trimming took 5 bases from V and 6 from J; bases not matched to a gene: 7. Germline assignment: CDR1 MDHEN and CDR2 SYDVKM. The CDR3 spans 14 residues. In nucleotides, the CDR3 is TGTGCCAGCAGTGGGCTAGCGGGAGTCGGCGAGCAGTACTTC. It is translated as CASSGLAGVGEQYF. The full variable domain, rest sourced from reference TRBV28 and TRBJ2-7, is DVKVTQSSRYLVKRTGEKVFLECVQDMDHENMFWYRQDPGLGLRLIYFSYDVKMKEKGDIPEGYSVSREKKERFSLILESASTNQTSMYLCASSGLAGVGEQYFGPGTRLTVT.